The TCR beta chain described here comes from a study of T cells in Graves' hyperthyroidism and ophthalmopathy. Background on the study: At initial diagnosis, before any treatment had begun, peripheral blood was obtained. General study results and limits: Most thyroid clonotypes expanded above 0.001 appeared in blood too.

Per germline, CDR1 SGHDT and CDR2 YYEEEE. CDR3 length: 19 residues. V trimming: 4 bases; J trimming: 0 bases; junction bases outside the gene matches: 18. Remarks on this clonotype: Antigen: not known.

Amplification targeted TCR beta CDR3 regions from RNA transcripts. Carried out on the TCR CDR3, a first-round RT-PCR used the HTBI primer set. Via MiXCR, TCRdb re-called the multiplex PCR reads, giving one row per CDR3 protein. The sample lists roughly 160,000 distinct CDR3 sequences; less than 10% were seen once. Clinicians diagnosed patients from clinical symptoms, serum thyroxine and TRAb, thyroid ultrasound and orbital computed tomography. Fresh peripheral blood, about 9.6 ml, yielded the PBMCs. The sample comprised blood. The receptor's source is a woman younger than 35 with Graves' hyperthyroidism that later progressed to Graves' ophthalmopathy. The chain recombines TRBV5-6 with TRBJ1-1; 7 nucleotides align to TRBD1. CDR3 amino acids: CASSGIYPGQKAMNTEAFF. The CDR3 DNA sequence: TGTGCCAGCAGCGGGATTTACCCGGGACAGAAAGCAATGAACACTGAAGCTTTCTTT.